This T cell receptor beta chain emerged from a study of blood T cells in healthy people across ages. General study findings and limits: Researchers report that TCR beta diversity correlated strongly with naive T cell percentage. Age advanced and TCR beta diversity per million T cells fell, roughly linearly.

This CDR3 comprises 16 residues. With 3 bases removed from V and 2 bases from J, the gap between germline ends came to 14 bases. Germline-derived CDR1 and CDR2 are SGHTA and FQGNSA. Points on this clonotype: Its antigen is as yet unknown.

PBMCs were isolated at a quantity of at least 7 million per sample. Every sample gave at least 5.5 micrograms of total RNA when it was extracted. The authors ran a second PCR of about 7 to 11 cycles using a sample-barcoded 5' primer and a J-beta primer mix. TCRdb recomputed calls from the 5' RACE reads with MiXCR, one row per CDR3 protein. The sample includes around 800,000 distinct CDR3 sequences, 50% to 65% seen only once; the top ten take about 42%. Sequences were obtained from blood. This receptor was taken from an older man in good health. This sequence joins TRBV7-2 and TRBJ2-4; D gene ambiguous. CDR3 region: CASSLLVGSPKNIQYF. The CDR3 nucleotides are TGTGCCAGCAGCTTGCTGGTGGGCAGCCCCAAAAACATTCAGTACTTC.